The 4 T cell receptor beta chains given below trace back to one sample, sequenced in a study of technical replicates of blood from several donors. Repertoires were generated with immunoSEQ multiplex PCR, while TCRdb's copy carries only in-frame clones and drops some. Of nearly 90,000 clones in the sample, around 95% were seen once. The specimen sequenced was T cells isolated from PBMCs. The receptor set was obtained from a human donor in good health.

J is TRBJ2-1 and V is TRBV14; D unresolved. Trimming took off 5 bases at V and 6 bases at J, with 20 bases between the two ends. CDR1 is SGHDN, CDR2 FVKESK, per germline. The CDR3 has 16 amino acids. The CDR3 DNA is TGTGCCAGCAGCTTTGAACAGAGCTGGGCAATCAATGAGCAGTTCTTC. It codes for CASSFEQSWAINEQFF.

This chain connects TRBV2 to TRBJ1-1; possibly TRBD1 for D (6 bases). Germline V gene sequence: CDR1 SNHLY, CDR2 FYNNEI. Between the trimmed V and J ends, which lost 6 bases and 4 bases, there was a span of 18 bases. The CDR3 is 15 residues long. CDR3 in DNA: TGTGCCAGCAGCAGGGACACTTCCTCGGTCACTGAAGCTTTCTTT. This gives the protein CASSRDTSSVTEAFF.

The genes are TRBV23-1 and TRBJ2-1; 7 bases line up with TRBD1. TRBV23-1 is an ORF, with its function uncertain. The V gene end was trimmed by 7 bases and the J gene end by 0 bases; junction bases not matched to a gene: 9. This CDR3 spans 16 amino acids. CDR3 sequence reads: CASIKDRPRSYNEQFF. Here the CDR3 DNA reads TGCGCCAGCATCAAGGACAGGCCTCGCTCCTACAATGAGCAGTTCTTC.

This clone was counted once. The genes are TRBV28 and TRBJ2-7; 9 nucleotides line up with TRBD2. The CDR3 contains 16 residues. V gave up 3 bases and J gave up 2 bases; unmatched junction bases: 8. In germline, CDR1 is MDHEN, CDR2 SYDVKM. Here the CDR3 reads CASSFRFGTSPYEQYF. CDR3 nucleotides: TGTGCCAGCAGTTTTCGTTTCGGGACTAGCCCCTACGAGCAGTACTTC.